This T cell receptor beta chain appears in the sequencing data of a study of cytomegalovirus exposure and HLA in healthy donors. The CDR3 runs 14 residues. Germline values: CDR1 SEHNR, CDR2 FQNEAQ (reference sequence). Deletions cut 4 bases from V and 5 bases from J, with 14 bases between. PCR was performed using 60 Vbeta and 13 Jbeta primers. The method was immunoSEQ multiplex PCR; TCRdb's version includes in-frame clones alone and lacks a portion of them. The sample has over 200,000 clones; 70% are singletons. The TCR was taken from a middle-aged man in good health and CMV-seropositive. The chain carries TRBV7-9 and TRBJ2-5, with D perhaps matching TRBD1 (6 bases). The sequenced sample was PBMCs. The CDR3 is CASSYRADGETQYF. The CDR3, as DNA: TGTGCCAGCAGCTACAGGGCTGATGGGGAGACCCAGTACTTC.